This T cell receptor beta chain derives from a study of beta chain features in type 1 diabetes. What was sequenced were expressed TCRB transcripts, since all of the isolated RNA had been reverse transcribed. Some clones are missing from TCRdb's copy, which holds only in-frame ones; the method was immunoSEQ multiplex PCR. The table includes 300,000 to 400,000 clones, 7.5% to 9% detected once. Sorting that relied on CD45RO/CCR7/CD25/CD127/CD95/CD27 yielded CD4+ naive, central memory, regulatory and stem cell-like memory cells. This clone was detected many times. Trimming took 6 bases from V and 7 from J, leaving 30 bases between them. The germline V gene encodes CDR1 MDHEN and CDR2 SYDVKM. The CDR3 length is 18 residues.

Sequenced input: central memory CD4+ T cells from blood. The gene calls are TRBV28 and TRBJ1-2, with D possibly matching TRBD1 (5 bases). The source is a young woman in good health. CDR3 amino acids: CASRILLPGRTSNLGYTF. As DNA, the CDR3 is TGTGCCAGCAGGATTCTCTTACCGGGACGGACGTCGAACCTTGGCTACACCTTC.